This T cell receptor (beta chain) comes out of a study of T cell changes during pregnancy in multiple sclerosis. The V segment lost 7 bases and the J segment 4 bases; nucleotides outside the gene matches: 10. Per germline, CDR1 SGHRS and CDR2 YFSETQ. This CDR3 is built from 14 residues. Sequencing was performed with immunoSEQ multiplex PCR; in TCRdb, only in-frame clones are kept and a portion is missing. The sample consists of 45,000 to 55,000 clones, roughly 90% of them appearing once. The sample consisted of peripheral blood, taken in the first trimester of pregnancy. The rearrangement uses TRBV5-1 and TRBJ1-2; TRBD1 matches at 7 bases. The sequence was obtained from a female donor with multiple sclerosis, enrolled in a pregnancy study. The CDR3: CASSNSTGTYGYTF. The DNA for the CDR3 is TGCGCCAGCTCTAACTCGACAGGGACCTATGGCTACACCTTC.